The present T cell receptor beta chain was sequenced within a study of shared clonotypes between healthy human individuals. Looking at the study overall: Three plates were used per donor for CD4 naive, three for CD4 memory, two for CD8 naive and one for CD8 memory.

V lost 3 bases and J 8 bases, leaving 20 bases between the germline ends. CDR1 is GTSNPN and CDR2 is SVGIG in the germline V gene (reference sequence). The CDR3 has 15 residues. The method was immunoSEQ multiplex PCR; TCRdb's version includes in-frame clones alone and lacks a portion of them. The sample holds 950,000 to 1,200,000 clones, approximately 77% seen once. As concerns this clone: Its specificity is not known.

Researchers partitioned CD4+ cells into CD45RA+ naive and CD45RA-negative memory subsets. Study-level points and caveats: Represented diversity (both genetic and exposure-history) was limited by the small number of donors.

The sequenced sample was memory CD4+ T cells from PBMCs. Stated subset: CD45RA-negative fraction. The chain employs TRBV30 and TRBJ2-1; TRBD2 might be the D (6 bases). This sequence originates from a man aged 18 to 35 in good health. Some clones in this sample may be carry-over from other donors' samples. CDR3 DNA: TGTGCCTGGAGCCCGGGACTCATGGGGAACGATGAGCAGTTCTTC. Protein sequence: CAWSPGLMGNDEQFF.